The clone carrying this T cell receptor beta chain has a single count. TCR beta chains were sequenced at survey level with immunoSEQ. Clones were read by immunoSEQ multiplex PCR, and TCRdb kept only the in-frame ones, dropping some. The sample comprises approximately 70,000 clones, 80% to 95% of which are singletons, and roughly 4% rests with the top ten. The CDR3 length is 16 residues. With 6 bases clipped from V and 1 base from J, the junction kept 7 bases outside the gene matches. Germline-derived CDR1 and CDR2 are LGHDT and YNNKEL (reference sequence). V and J are TRBV3-1 (or the pseudogene TRBV3-2) and TRBJ2-2; TRBD2 agrees at 8 bases. This receptor was obtained from a man aged 35 to 55 with rheumatoid arthritis. The source material was PBMCs. CDR3 nucleotides: TGTGCCAGCAGGGAGAGCGGGAGCCGGAACACCGGGGAGCTGTTTTTT. Translating gives CASRESGSRNTGELFF.